The rows below give T cell receptor beta chains drawn from one sample of a study of ipilimumab plus nivolumab after autologous stem cell transplantation. Data came from immunoSEQ multiplex PCR; TCRdb stores just in-frame clones and leaves some out. The sample includes some 45,000 clones, over 75% of them seen just once. The source material was PBMCs, sampled in a trial of ipilimumab plus nivolumab as post-transplant consolidation. The receptors originated from a male donor with multiple myeloma. Both conserved end residues are part of each CDR3. Fields, in order: V gene, J gene, D gene, clone size, CDR3 protein, CDR3 DNA. A D gene is named only where the DNA matches it firmly. Clone size, where shown, is once, few, many, or a class for clones that have expanded.

TRBV7-2	TRBJ2-2	.	once	CASSFVLNTGELFF	TGTGCCAGCAGCTTTGTACTTAACACCGGGGAGCTGTTTTTT
TRBV9	TRBJ2-7	.	.	CASSPTSDGTYEQYF	TGTGCCAGCAGCCCAACCTCGGACGGAACCTACGAGCAGTACTTC
TRBV5-1	TRBJ1-2	.	.	CASSLTGLGYGYTF	TGCGCCAGCAGCTTGACCGGGCTCGGATATGGCTACACCTTC
TRBV4-3	TRBJ2-7	TRBD1	.	CASSPRGTGEGEQYF	TGCGCCAGCAGTCCTAGGGGGACAGGGGAGGGCGAGCAGTACTTC
TRBV6-5	TRBJ1-2	.	.	CASSYSIGGSSGYTF	TGTGCCAGCAGTTACTCGATTGGGGGATCGAGCGGCTACACCTTC
TRBV7-9	TRBJ1-2	TRBD1	.	CASSSRDSYGYTF	TGTGCCAGCAGCTCCCGGGACAGTTATGGCTACACCTTC
TRBV10-2	TRBJ1-1	.	.	CASSESGGEAFF	TGCGCCAGCAGTGAGTCCGGGGGTGAAGCTTTCTTT
TRBV13	TRBJ1-2	TRBD1	.	CASSSSGTVWKGYTF	TGTGCCAGCAGCTCGAGCGGGACAGTTTGGAAAGGCTACACCTTC
TRBV27	TRBJ2-5	TRBD1	.	CASSLSATDRVGETQYF	TGTGCCAGCAGTTTATCCGCGACTGACAGGGTGGGAGAGACCCAGTACTTC
TRBV10-3	TRBJ1-1	.	once	CAISPGTSNTEAFF	TGTGCCATCAGCCCCGGGACAAGTAACACTGAAGCTTTCTTT
TRBV4-1	TRBJ1-2	TRBD1	.	CASSPDAGTEKNYGYTF	TGCGCCAGCAGCCCAGACGCCGGGACAGAAAAAAACTATGGCTACACCTTC